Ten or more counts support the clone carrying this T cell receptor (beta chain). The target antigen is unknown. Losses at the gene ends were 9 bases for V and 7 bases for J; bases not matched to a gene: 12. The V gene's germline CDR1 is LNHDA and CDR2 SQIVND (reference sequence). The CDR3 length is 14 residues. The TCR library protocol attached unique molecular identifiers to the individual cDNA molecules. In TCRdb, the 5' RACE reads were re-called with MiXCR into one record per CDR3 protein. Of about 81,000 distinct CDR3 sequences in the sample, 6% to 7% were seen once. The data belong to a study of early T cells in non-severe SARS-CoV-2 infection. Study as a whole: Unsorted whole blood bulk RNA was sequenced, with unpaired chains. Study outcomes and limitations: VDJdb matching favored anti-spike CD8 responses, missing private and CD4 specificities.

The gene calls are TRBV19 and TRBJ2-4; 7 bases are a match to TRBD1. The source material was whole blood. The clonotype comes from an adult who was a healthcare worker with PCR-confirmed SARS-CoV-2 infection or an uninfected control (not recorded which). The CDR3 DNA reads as TGTGCCAGCCGGGACAGAAGATGGGATAACATTCAGTACTTC. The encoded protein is CASRDRRWDNIQYF.